Below are 16 T cell receptor beta chains sequenced from a single sample in a study of blood T cell repertoires in COVID-19. Profiling relied on immunoSEQ multiplex PCR, and the TCRdb table lists in-frame clones only, not all of them. The table records fewer than 250,000 clones, around 82% of them present only once. Sequences were obtained from peripheral blood. These receptors originate from a woman aged 35 to 49 with acute or convalescent COVID-19.

The chain joins TRBV24-1 to TRBJ1-2, with TRBD1 identical over 8 bases. In germline, CDR1 is KGHDR, CDR2 SFDVKD. V was pared by 4 bases and J by 7 bases, with 7 bases of the junction left unmatched. This CDR3 spans 14 amino acids. CDR3 protein: CATSDPGQGPGYTF. DNA for the CDR3: TGTGCCACCAGTGACCCCGGACAGGGCCCTGGCTACACCTTC.

This clone was counted a few times. V gene TRBV6-6 combines with J gene TRBJ1-3; 8 bases line up with TRBD1. This CDR3 has 14 residues. Germline V lookup: CDR1 MNHNY, CDR2 SVGAGI (reference sequence). The V gene end was trimmed by 6 bases and the J gene end by 2 bases; junction bases not matched to a gene: 3. The CDR3 nucleotides are TGTGCCAGCAGACAACAGGGGGCTGGAAACACCATATATTTT. It specifies CASRQQGAGNTIYF.

This clone was seen only once. V and J are TRBV7-9 and TRBJ1-1; D remains unclear. Per the germline V gene, CDR1 is SEHNR and CDR2 is FQNEAQ (reference sequence). CDR3 size: 13 residues. The germline V and J ends were trimmed by 5 bases and 1 base, with 8 bases remaining between them. The CDR3 sequence: CASSPPGNTEAFF. DNA of the CDR3: TGTGCCAGCAGCCCCCCGGGGAACACTGAAGCTTTCTTT.

The CDR3 DNA reads TGTGCCGCCGCAACACAGGGATCCTACGAGCAGTACTTC. Translation gives CAAATQGSYEQYF. This sequence joins TRBV10-3 and TRBJ2-7; possibly TRBD1 for D (6 bases). Trimming pared 11 bases from V and 1 base from J, leaving 15 bases between. Germline V gives CDR1 ENHRY, CDR2 SYGVKD. This CDR3 has 13 amino acids.

There are a few counts of this clone. This sequence joins TRBV21-1 and TRBJ2-2; the D call TRBD1 from the table was never checked on the DNA. TRBV21-1 is an annotated pseudogene. The CDR3 is 15 amino acids. In DNA, the CDR3 is TGTGCCAGCAGCAATGGCCAGGGGTGTACCGGGGAGCTGTTTTTT. Protein product: CASSNGQGCTGELFF.

The chain combines TRBV24-1 with TRBJ1-2; 10 bases are shared with TRBD1. V dropped 3 bases and J dropped 9; count of bases not matched to a gene: 15. The germline V gene has CDR1 KGHDR and CDR2 SFDVKD. The CDR3 contains 17 residues. The DNA for the CDR3 is TGTGCCACCAGTGATCCCTCCGGGACAGGGGAGGATGAGAGCTACACCTTC. This translates into CATSDPSGTGEDESYTF.

This clone has just a few counts. The chain is built from TRBV4-3 and TRBJ2-7; TRBD2 matches at 7 bases. J lost 3 bases, V lost 2 bases, and 16 bases had no gene match. This CDR3 has 18 amino acids. Germline CDR1 reads LGHNA; CDR2 reads YSLEER. The chain's CDR3 is CASSQQSPGAGINYEQYF. DNA of the CDR3: TGCGCCAGCAGCCAACAATCCCCAGGAGCGGGAATAAACTACGAGCAGTACTTC.

This chain uses TRBV19 with TRBJ1-2; the D is unclear. The CDR3 spans 14 residues. V lost 2 bases to trimming and J lost 4 bases, with 11 bases between them. Germline CDR1 is LNHDA and CDR2 is SQIVND (reference sequence). Here the CDR3 reads CASSIRGGSYGYTF. CDR3 nucleotides: TGTGCCAGTAGTATAAGAGGTGGGAGCTATGGCTACACCTTC.

This rearrangement joins TRBV6-1 to TRBJ2-7, with D maybe TRBD2 (7 bases). The CDR3 contains 14 residues. The V end was cut by 10 bases, the J end by 3 bases, with 19 bases between. Germline CDR1 and CDR2: MNHNS and SASEGT. CDR3 amino acids: CATGEGGDFYEQYF. CDR3 nucleotides: TGTGCCACCGGGGAAGGGGGGGACTTCTACGAGCAGTACTTC.

This chain uses TRBV3-1 (or the pseudogene TRBV3-2) with TRBJ2-5; D is undetermined. Trimming removed 4 bases from V and 1 base from J, with 10 bases in between. The CDR3 is made up of 14 amino acids. Germline V lookup: CDR1 LGHDT, CDR2 YNNKEL (reference sequence). The CDR3 nucleotides are TGTGCCAGCAGCCTTGCTATACTCCAAGAGACCCAGTACTTC. Its protein product is CASSLAILQETQYF.

The V call is TRBV3-1 (or the pseudogene TRBV3-2), the J call TRBJ1-1; tentative D call: TRBD1 (5 bases). Germline V gene data show CDR1 as LGHDT and CDR2 as YNNKEL (reference sequence). The CDR3 has 15 residues. V lost 3 bases and J lost 1, with 12 bases in between. Written as DNA, the CDR3 is TGTGCCAGCAGCCAGGGGCAGGGTAGGAACACTGAAGCTTTCTTT. Translating it yields CASSQGQGRNTEAFF.

In this sample, this clone turned up a few times. The chain recombines TRBV9 with TRBJ1-2; D might be TRBD1 (5 bases). The CDR3 contains 13 residues. Trimming took 0 bases from V and 8 from J, leaving 11 bases between them. Germline V gene lookup returns CDR1 SGDLS and CDR2 YYNGEE. The CDR3 loop reads CASSVVGERGYTF. DNA for the CDR3: TGTGCCAGCAGCGTAGTAGGGGAAAGAGGCTACACCTTC.

The V gene is TRBV9, the J gene TRBJ2-5, with 12 bases lining up with TRBD2. The V gene end was trimmed by 4 bases and the J gene end by 3 bases; junction bases not matched to a gene: 1. This CDR3 spans 14 amino acids. CDR1 and CDR2 (germline): SGDLS, YYNGEE. The CDR3 DNA reads as TGTGCCAGCAGCCGACTAGCGGGGGAAGAGACCCAGTACTTC. This encodes CASSRLAGEETQYF.

V is TRBV18 and J is TRBJ2-1, with D possibly being TRBD1 (5 bases). From germline, CDR1 is KGHSH and CDR2 LQKENI. Between the trimmed V and J ends, which lost 4 bases and 6 bases, there was a span of 7 bases. CDR3 length equals 12 residues. The CDR3 sequence: CASSRQSNEQFF. The CDR3 DNA reads as TGTGCCAGCTCACGACAGAGCAATGAGCAGTTCTTC.

The chain employs TRBV3-1 (or the pseudogene TRBV3-2) and TRBJ1-4; 10 nucleotides agree with TRBD1. This CDR3 is 17 amino acids long. With 1 base clipped from V and 10 bases from J, the junction kept 12 bases outside the gene matches. From germline, CDR1 is LGHDT and CDR2 YNNKEL (reference sequence). CDR3 DNA sequence: TGTGCCAGCAGCCAAGCGGGCCTGACAGGGGGCGGAAGAAAACTGTTTTTT. Its translation: CASSQAGLTGGGRKLFF.

The chain is built from TRBV11-1 and TRBJ1-5; D uncertain. The CDR3 sequence is 14 residues long. Germline CDR1 is SGHAT and CDR2 is FQDESV (reference sequence). Trimming pared 4 bases from V and 3 bases from J, leaving 10 bases between. CDR3 sequence: CASSSGRLNQPQHF. CDR3 DNA sequence: TGTGCCAGCAGCTCCGGGAGGCTCAATCAGCCCCAGCATTTT.